This T cell receptor (beta chain) was identified during a study of T cell repertoires in cytomegalovirus infection. Across the whole study: Matching HLA type, along with CMV infection, was indicated by public TCR beta signatures.

Of note for this clonotype: Its antigen is not known.

TCRdb independently ran MiXCR on the reads; one entry per CDR3 protein. The table shows 100,000 or so distinct CDR3 sequences, with roughly a quarter occurring only once. The CDR3 totals 13 residues. V was clipped by 1 base and J by 6 bases; unmatched bases: 6. Germline loops: CDR1 DFQATT, CDR2 SNEGSKA (reference sequence). Overall study findings and caveats: Dominating the ex vivo response were HLA-C-restricted CMV-specific TCR beta clonotypes.

This chain uses TRBV20-1 with TRBJ2-7, with 7 nucleotides matching TRBD2. The sequence came from a human donor in good health (CMV status not recorded). Some clones in this sample may be carry-over from other donors' samples. Sequenced sample: CD8+ T cells from PBMCs. The CDR3: CSARGRGVGEQYF. In nucleotides, the CDR3 is TGCAGTGCTAGAGGACGGGGGGTTGGCGAGCAGTACTTC.